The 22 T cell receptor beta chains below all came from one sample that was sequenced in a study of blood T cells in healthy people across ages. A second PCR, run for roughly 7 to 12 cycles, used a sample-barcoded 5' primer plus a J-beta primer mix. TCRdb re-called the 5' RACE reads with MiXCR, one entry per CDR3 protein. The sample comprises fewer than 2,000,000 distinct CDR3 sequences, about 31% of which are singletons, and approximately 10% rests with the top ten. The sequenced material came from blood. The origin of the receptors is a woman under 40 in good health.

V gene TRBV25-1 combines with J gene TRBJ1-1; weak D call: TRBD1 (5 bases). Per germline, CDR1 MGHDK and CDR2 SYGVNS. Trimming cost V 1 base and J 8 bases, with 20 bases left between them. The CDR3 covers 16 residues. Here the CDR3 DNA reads TGTGCCAGCAGTGAATGGGAAAGGGGTCGGGGCACCGAAGCTTTCTTT. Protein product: CASSEWERGRGTEAFF.

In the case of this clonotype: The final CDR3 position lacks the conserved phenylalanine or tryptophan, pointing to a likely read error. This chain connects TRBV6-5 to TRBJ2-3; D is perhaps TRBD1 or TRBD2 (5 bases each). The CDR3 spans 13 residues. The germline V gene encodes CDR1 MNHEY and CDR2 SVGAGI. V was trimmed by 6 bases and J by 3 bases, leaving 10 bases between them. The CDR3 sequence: CASRGPGTDTQYL. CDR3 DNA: TGTGCCAGCAGGGGGCCGGGGACAGATACGCAGTATTTG.

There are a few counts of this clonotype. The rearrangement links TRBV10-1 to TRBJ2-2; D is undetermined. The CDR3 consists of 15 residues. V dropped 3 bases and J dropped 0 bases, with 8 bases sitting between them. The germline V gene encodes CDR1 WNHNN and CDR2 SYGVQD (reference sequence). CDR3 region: CASSDQASNTGELFF. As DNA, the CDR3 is TGCGCCAGCAGTGACCAAGCTTCGAACACCGGGGAGCTGTTTTTT.

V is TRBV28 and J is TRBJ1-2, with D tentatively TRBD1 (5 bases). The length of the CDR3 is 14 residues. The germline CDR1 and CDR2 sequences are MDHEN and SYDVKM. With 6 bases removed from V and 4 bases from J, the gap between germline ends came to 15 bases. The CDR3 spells CASSPDTRVYGYTF. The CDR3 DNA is TGTGCCAGCAGCCCGGACACTAGGGTCTATGGCTACACCTTC.

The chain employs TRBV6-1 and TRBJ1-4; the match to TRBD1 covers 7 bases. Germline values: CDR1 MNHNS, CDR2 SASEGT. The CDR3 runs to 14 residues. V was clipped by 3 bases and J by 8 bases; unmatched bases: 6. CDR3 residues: CASSETGSREKLFF. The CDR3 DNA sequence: TGTGCCAGCAGTGAGACAGGGTCTCGCGAAAAACTGTTTTTT.

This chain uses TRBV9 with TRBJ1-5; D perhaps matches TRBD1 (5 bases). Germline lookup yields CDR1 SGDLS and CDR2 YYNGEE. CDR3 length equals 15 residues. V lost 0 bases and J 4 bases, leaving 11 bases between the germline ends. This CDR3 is CASSVDGAVNQPQHF. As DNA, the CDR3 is TGTGCCAGCAGCGTAGATGGGGCAGTAAATCAGCCCCAGCATTTT.

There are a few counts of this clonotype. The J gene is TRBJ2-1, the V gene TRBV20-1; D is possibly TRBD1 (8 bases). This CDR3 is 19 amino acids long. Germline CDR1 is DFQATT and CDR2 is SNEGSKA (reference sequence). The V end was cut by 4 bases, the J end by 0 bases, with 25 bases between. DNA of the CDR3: TGCAGTGCTACGAACAGGGGGGCGCTGCCGGGAGGCTCCTACAATGAGCAGTTCTTC. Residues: CSATNRGALPGGSYNEQFF.

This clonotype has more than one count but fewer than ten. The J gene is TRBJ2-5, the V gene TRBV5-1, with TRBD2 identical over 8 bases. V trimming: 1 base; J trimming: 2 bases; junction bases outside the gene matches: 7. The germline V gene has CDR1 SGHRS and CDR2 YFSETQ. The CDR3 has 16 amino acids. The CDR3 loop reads CASSLREGIRQETQYF. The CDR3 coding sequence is TGCGCCAGCAGCTTGCGGGAGGGAATAAGGCAAGAGACCCAGTACTTC.

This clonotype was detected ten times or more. CDR3 protein: CASSDAGAEQYF. CDR3 sequence (DNA): TGTGCCAGCAGTGATGCAGGGGCCGAGCAGTACTTC. This sequence joins TRBV25-1 and TRBJ2-7; D perhaps matches TRBD1 (6 bases). This CDR3 comprises 12 residues. The germline V and J ends were trimmed by 3 bases and 6 bases, with 9 bases remaining between them. Looked up from germline, CDR1 is MGHDK and CDR2 is SYGVNS.

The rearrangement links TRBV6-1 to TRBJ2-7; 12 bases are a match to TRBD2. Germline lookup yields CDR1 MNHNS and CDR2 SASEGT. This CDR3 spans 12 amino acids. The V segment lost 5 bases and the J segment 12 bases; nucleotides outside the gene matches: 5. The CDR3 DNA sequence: TGTGCCAGCAGTCACGGGACTAGCGGGCCGTACTTC. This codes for CASSHGTSGPYF.

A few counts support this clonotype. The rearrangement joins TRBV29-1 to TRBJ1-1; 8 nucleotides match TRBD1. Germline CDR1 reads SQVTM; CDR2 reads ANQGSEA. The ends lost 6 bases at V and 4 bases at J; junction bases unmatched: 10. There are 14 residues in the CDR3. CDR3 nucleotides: TGCAGCGTGGCCCAGGGGGCAAGGGTCACTGAAGCTTTCTTT. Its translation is CSVAQGARVTEAFF.

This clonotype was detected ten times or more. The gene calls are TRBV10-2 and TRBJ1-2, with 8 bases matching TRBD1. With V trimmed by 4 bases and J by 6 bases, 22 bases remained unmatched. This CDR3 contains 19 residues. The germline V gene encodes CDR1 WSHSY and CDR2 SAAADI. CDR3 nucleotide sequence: TGCGCCAGCAGTGTTCCTTCGGGGCTCTCTCCAGGGGGCCCTCATGGCTACACCTTC. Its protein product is CASSVPSGLSPGGPHGYTF.

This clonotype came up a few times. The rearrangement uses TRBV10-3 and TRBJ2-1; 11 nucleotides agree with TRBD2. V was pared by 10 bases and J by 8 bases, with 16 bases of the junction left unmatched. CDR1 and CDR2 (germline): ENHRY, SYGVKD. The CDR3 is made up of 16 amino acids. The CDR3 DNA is TGTGCCAAGACCCCCGGGACTAGCGGAAGGGTCCATGAGCAGTTCTTC. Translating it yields CAKTPGTSGRVHEQFF.

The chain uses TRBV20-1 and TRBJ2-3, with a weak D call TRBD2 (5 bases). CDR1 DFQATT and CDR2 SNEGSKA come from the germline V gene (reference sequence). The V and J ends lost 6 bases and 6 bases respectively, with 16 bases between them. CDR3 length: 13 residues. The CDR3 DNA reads TGCAGTGCCGCGGGCCCGCCTCGGGATACGCAGTATTTT. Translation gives CSAAGPPRDTQYF.

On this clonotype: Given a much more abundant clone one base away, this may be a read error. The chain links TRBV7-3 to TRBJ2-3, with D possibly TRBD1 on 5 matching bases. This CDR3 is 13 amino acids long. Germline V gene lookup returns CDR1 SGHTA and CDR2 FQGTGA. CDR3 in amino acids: CASSLQVTGTQYF. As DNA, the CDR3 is TGTGCCAGCAGCCTCCAGGTCACAGGTACGCAGTATTTT.

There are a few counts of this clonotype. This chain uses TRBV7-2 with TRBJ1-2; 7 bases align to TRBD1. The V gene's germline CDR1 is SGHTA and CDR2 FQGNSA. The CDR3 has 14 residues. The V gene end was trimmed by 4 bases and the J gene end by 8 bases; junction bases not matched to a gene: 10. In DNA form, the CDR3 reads TGTGCCAGCAGCTCACCCGGGACAGTGATGGGCTACACCTTC. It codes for CASSSPGTVMGYTF.

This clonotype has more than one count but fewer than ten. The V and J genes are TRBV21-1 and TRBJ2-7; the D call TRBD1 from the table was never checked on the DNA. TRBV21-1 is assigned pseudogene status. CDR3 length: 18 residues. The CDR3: CASSDNRSLGRGWNEQYF. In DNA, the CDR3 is TGTGCCAGCAGCGACAATAGGAGCTTAGGGCGCGGTTGGAACGAGCAGTACTTC.

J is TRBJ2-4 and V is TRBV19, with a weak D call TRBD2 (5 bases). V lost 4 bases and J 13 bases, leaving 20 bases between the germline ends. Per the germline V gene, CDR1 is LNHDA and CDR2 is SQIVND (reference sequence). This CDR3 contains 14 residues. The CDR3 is CASSSTSNLGEQYF. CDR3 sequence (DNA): TGTGCCAGTAGTAGCACAAGTAACCTTGGGGAGCAGTACTTC.

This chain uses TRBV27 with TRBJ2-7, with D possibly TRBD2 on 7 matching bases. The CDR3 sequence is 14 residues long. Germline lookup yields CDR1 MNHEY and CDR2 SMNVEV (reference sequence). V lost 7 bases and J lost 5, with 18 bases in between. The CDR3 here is CASTDTGGLDEQYF. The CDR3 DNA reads TGTGCCAGCACCGACACCGGGGGGCTGGACGAGCAGTACTTC.

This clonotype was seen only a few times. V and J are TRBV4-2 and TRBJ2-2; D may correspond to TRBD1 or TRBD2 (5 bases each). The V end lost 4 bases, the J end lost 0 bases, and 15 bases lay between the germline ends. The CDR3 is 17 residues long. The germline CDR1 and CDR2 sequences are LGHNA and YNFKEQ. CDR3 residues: CASSRLGVRTNTGELFF. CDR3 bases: TGTGCCAGCAGCCGACTGGGGGTGCGGACGAACACCGGGGAGCTGTTTTTT.

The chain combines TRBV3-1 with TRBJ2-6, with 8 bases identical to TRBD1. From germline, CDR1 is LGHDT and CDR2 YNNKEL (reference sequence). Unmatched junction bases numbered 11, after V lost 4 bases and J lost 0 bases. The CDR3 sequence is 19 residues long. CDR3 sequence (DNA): TGTGCCAGCAGCCTCACCCCAGGGGGCACTTACTCTGGGGCCAACGTCCTGACTTTC. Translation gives CASSLTPGGTYSGANVLTF.

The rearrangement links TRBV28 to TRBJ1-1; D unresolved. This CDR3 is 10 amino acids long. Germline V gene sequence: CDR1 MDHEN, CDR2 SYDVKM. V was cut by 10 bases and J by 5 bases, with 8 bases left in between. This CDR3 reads CAISGTEAFF. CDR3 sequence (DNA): TGTGCCATCTCGGGGACTGAAGCTTTCTTT.